This entry lists 20 T cell receptor beta chains sequenced from one sample in a study of Ad26.COV2.S vaccination and SARS-CoV-2 variants. Sequenced by immunoSEQ multiplex PCR; TCRdb stores in-frame clones only, minus some. The table has more than 150,000 clones, approximately 90% seen once; the top ten hold about 5.5%. The sequences come from peripheral blood, collected after recovery from COVID-19. These receptors came from a human donor who had recovered from COVID-19.

This chain joins TRBV6-6 and TRBJ2-2; maybe TRBD2 (7 bases). This CDR3 is 15 amino acids long. Germline V CDR1 and CDR2: MNHNY, SVGAGI (reference sequence). The CDR3 spells CATQGGGRNTGELFF. CDR3 DNA: TGTGCTACCCAAGGGGGAGGGAGGAACACCGGGGAGCTGTTTTTT.

This clone was seen a few times. This chain joins TRBV4-1 and TRBJ1-5, with TRBD1 matching over 10 bases. The V segment lost 3 bases and the J segment 2 bases; nucleotides outside the gene matches: 16. This CDR3 spans 20 amino acids. Germline CDR1 MGHRA, CDR2 YSYEKL. In DNA, the CDR3 is TGCGCCAGCAGCCATACCCCGGGACAGGGGTTTTTAGACGGCAATCAGCCCCAGCATTTT. It encodes CASSHTPGQGFLDGNQPQHF.

CDR3 DNA: TGTGCCAGCAGCCATGGGGACCTTTACAATGAGCAGTTCTTC. This sequence encodes CASSHGDLYNEQFF. This sequence joins TRBV11-2 and TRBJ2-1; TRBD1 or TRBD2 may be the D gene (5 bases each). V lost 5 bases and J lost 4, with 12 bases in between. The CDR3 runs to 14 residues. Germline V gives CDR1 SGHAT, CDR2 FQNNGV.

The chain has TRBV5-1 and TRBJ2-2; the match to TRBD2 covers 10 bases. Germline trimming cut 1 base from V and 1 base from J; bases unmatched to any gene: 7. Germline CDR1 and CDR2: SGHRS and YFSETQ. The CDR3 length is 18 residues. The CDR3: CASSLHYLAGVNTGELFF. The CDR3 region has the DNA TGCGCCAGCAGCTTGCATTATCTAGCGGGGGTGAACACCGGGGAGCTGTTTTTT.

The chain links TRBV3-1 (or the pseudogene TRBV3-2) to TRBJ2-7, with no clear D. Deletions cut 1 base from V and 2 bases from J, with 12 bases between. The CDR3 is 15 residues long. Germline CDR1 is LGHDT and CDR2 is YNNKEL (reference sequence). CDR3 in amino acids: CASSQGPSAPYEQYF. In DNA, the CDR3 is TGTGCCAGCAGCCAAGGACCCAGCGCGCCCTACGAGCAGTACTTC.

CDR3 sequence (DNA): TGCGCCAGCAGCTTGGGGAGCCGGTCGGCGGGGGAGACCCAGTACTTC. This translates into CASSLGSRSAGETQYF. The genes are TRBV5-1 and TRBJ2-5; TRBD2 might be the D (6 bases). CDR1 is SGHRS and CDR2 is YFSETQ in the germline V gene. The germline V and J ends were trimmed by 0 bases and 5 bases, with 17 bases remaining between them. There are 16 residues in the CDR3.

This clone was counted once. V gene TRBV5-4 combines with J gene TRBJ2-2; D remains ambiguous. This CDR3 is 16 amino acids long. The V end was cut by 2 bases, the J end by 3 bases, with 14 bases between. In germline, CDR1 is SGHNT, CDR2 YYREEE (reference sequence). The CDR3 region is CASSFYNTGDTGELFF. The CDR3 DNA is TGTGCCAGCAGCTTTTACAATACGGGTGACACCGGGGAGCTGTTTTTT.

This clone came up once. V usage is TRBV6-4 and J usage is TRBJ2-3; TRBD2 aligns across 7 bases. This CDR3 is 13 amino acids long. Germline CDR1 MRHNA, CDR2 SNTAGT. Trimming removed 10 bases from V and 4 bases from J; junction bases left unmatched: 8. Here the CDR3 reads CATSLGGADTQYF. The DNA for the CDR3 is TGTGCCACTTCTCTGGGGGGGGCAGATACGCAGTATTTT.

This chain links TRBV5-6 with TRBJ2-2, with 7 bases that match TRBD1. V lost 5 bases to trimming and J lost 0 bases; unmatched junction nucleotides: 7. The length of the CDR3 is 16 residues. Germline V gives CDR1 SGHDT, CDR2 YYEEEE. CDR3 in DNA: TGTGCCAGCAGAATACAGGGGAGCGCGAACACCGGGGAGCTGTTTTTT. It encodes CASRIQGSANTGELFF.

The rearrangement joins TRBV5-1 to TRBJ2-7; D is undetermined. The CDR3 spans 16 residues. CDR1 and CDR2 from the germline V gene are SGHRS and YFSETQ. V lost 0 bases to trimming and J lost 0 bases, with 13 bases between them. The CDR3 protein is CASSLGGGPSSYEQYF. The CDR3 region has the DNA TGCGCCAGCAGCTTGGGGGGTGGGCCGAGCTCCTACGAGCAGTACTTC. Using reference TRBV5-1 and TRBJ2-7 for the parts outside the CDR3, the full variable domain is KAGVTQTPRYLIKTRGQQVTLSCSPISGHRSVSWYQQTPGQGLQFLFEYFSETQRNKGNFPGRFSGRQFSNSRSEMNVSTLELGDSALYLCASSLGGGPSSYEQYFGPGTRLTVT.

This chain connects TRBV5-1 to TRBJ1-3; 12 bases align to TRBD1. The CDR3 extends over 16 amino acids. J gave up 4 bases and V 5 bases, and 7 bases lay outside the gene matches. Germline values: CDR1 SGHRS, CDR2 YFSETQ. Here the CDR3 DNA reads TGCGCCAGCAGACCGGGACAGGGGGCTTCCGGAAACACCATATATTTT. This gives the protein CASRPGQGASGNTIYF.

The chain has TRBV5-1 and TRBJ2-7; 7 positions match TRBD2. This CDR3 region has 15 residues. The junction had 5 bases not matched to a gene; V was cut back by 0 bases and J by 2 bases. Germline assignment: CDR1 SGHRS and CDR2 YFSETQ. In DNA, the CDR3 is TGCGCCAGCAGCTTGGGTGCGGGGGAGACCTACGAGCAGTACTTC. Encoded protein: CASSLGAGETYEQYF.

The V gene is TRBV2, the J gene TRBJ2-4; weak D call: TRBD2 (6 bases). Per germline, CDR1 SNHLY and CDR2 FYNNEI. CDR3 size: 15 residues. Trimming removed 4 bases from V and 6 bases from J, with 16 bases in between. The chain's CDR3 is CASSGRGGPPNIQYF. DNA of the CDR3: TGTGCCAGCAGTGGGAGGGGTGGCCCTCCAAACATTCAGTACTTC.

In its sample, this clone was seen a few times. The rearrangement uses TRBV7-3 and TRBJ2-1; 9 bases fit TRBD1. From germline, CDR1 is SGHTA and CDR2 FQGTGA. With 5 bases clipped from V and 2 bases from J, the junction kept 4 bases outside the gene matches. This CDR3 is 15 amino acids long. The CDR3 region is CASSPGQGPYNEQFF. The CDR3 coding sequence is TGTGCCAGCAGCCCCGGACAGGGGCCCTACAATGAGCAGTTCTTC.

This chain links TRBV19 with TRBJ2-2; D remains unclear. The V end lost 6 bases, the J end lost 0 bases, and 8 bases lay between the germline ends. Germline values: CDR1 LNHDA, CDR2 SQIVND (reference sequence). The CDR3 runs 14 residues. CDR3 sequence: CASRVGTNTGELFF. The CDR3 DNA reads as TGTGCCAGTAGGGTTGGTACGAACACCGGGGAGCTGTTTTTT.

The chain combines TRBV4-2 with TRBJ2-7; D remains ambiguous. CDR1 LGHNA and CDR2 YNFKEQ come from the germline V gene. Trimming stripped 1 base from V and 5 bases from J, with 9 bases between. The CDR3 covers 13 residues. DNA for the CDR3: TGTGCCAGCAGCCAAGCGTGGGAAAACGAGCAGTACTTC. Its translation: CASSQAWENEQYF.

The rearrangement uses TRBV7-2 and TRBJ1-5, with 7 bases fitting TRBD1. Germline V gene data show CDR1 as SGHTA and CDR2 as FQGNSA. CDR3 length: 14 amino acids. The trim removed 4 bases at V and 5 bases at J, leaving 5 bases unmatched. The CDR3 spells CASSYRGNDQPQHF. Written as DNA, the CDR3 is TGTGCCAGCAGCTACAGGGGAAATGATCAGCCCCAGCATTTT.

The chain links TRBV9 to TRBJ1-1; D is unclear. Germline CDR1 reads SGDLS; CDR2 reads YYNGEE. The CDR3 is made up of 15 amino acids. The V and J ends lost 0 bases and 2 bases respectively, with 11 bases between them. DNA for the CDR3: TGTGCCAGCAGCGTAGGTGCGACACCCAACACTGAAGCTTTCTTT. It encodes CASSVGATPNTEAFF.

The rearrangement links TRBV7-2 to TRBJ2-5; D might be TRBD2 (6 bases). Germline-derived CDR1 and CDR2 are SGHTA and FQGNSA. With 0 bases removed from V and 1 base from J, the gap between germline ends came to 6 bases. This CDR3 region has 14 residues. The CDR3 protein is CASSLAGGQETQYF. The CDR3 DNA sequence: TGTGCCAGCAGCTTAGCGGGGGGCCAAGAGACCCAGTACTTC.

The chain employs TRBV5-4 and TRBJ2-7; D assignment may be TRBD1 or TRBD2 (5 bases each). The length of the CDR3 is 13 residues. Germline V gene lookup returns CDR1 SGHNT and CDR2 YYREEE (reference sequence). V was clipped by 4 bases and J by 3 bases, with 11 bases between them. The CDR3 spells CASSQGDDYEQYF. The CDR3 DNA is TGTGCCAGCAGCCAAGGGGACGACTACGAGCAGTACTTC.